This paragraph covers one T cell receptor beta chain sequence. Germline values: CDR1 KGHSH, CDR2 LQKENI. Trimming at V came to 6 bases and at J to 2 bases, leaving 6 bases not matched to a gene. This CDR3 has 15 residues. Living in under 30 US areas, the participants were between roughly 18 and 90 years of age. This specimen comes from a study of blood T cell repertoires in COVID-19. The repertoire was sequenced with immunoSEQ multiplex PCR; TCRdb's copy has only in-frame clones and lacks some. The repertoire includes under 150,000 clones, 85% of them detected once, and 6.2% sits in the top ten. This rearrangement joins TRBV18 to TRBJ2-3, with 9 bases identical to TRBD1. Sequenced input: PBMCs or T cells enriched from blood (not recorded which). The receptor was derived from a woman between 40 and 55 years old who had recovered from COVID-19. As DNA, the CDR3 is TGTGCCAGCTCGCGGGGACAGGGCGTCACAGATACGCAGTATTTT. It specifies CASSRGQGVTDTQYF.